Sequencing of this T cell receptor beta chain was carried out in a study of blood T cell repertoires in COVID-19. Study-level background: The analysed material was cDNA or gDNA that came from T cells, B-cell-depleted T cells, or PBMCs.

Germline CDR1 SGHRS, CDR2 YFSETQ. CDR3 length equals 16 residues. Trimming took 0 bases from V and 3 from J; bases not matched to a gene: 7. In the source study's methods: Researchers report that nucleated cell counts were estimated from reference gene primer amplification. Only in-frame clones appear in the TCRdb table, and some are missing; sequencing was by immunoSEQ multiplex PCR. V and J calls plus clone size are reproduced from that table; the DNA served to infer D and trimming. Among 100,000 to 120,000 clones listed, about 79% were seen once. The TCR was taken from a woman older than 75 with active or convalescent COVID-19. The chain recombines TRBV5-1 with TRBJ2-3; 7 nucleotides agree with TRBD2. The sample taken for sequencing was peripheral blood. The CDR3 sequence is CASSLGPGGGTDTQYF. The CDR3 DNA sequence: TGCGCCAGCAGCTTGGGTCCGGGAGGAGGAACAGATACGCAGTATTTT.